The 20 T cell receptor beta chains below come from one sample, sequenced in a study of OX40 agonist ivuxolimab in advanced cancers. Method: immunoSEQ multiplex PCR; TCRdb's copy keeps in-frame clones and lacks some. This sample has 85,000 to 130,000 clones, with 90% found just once. The material was CD4+ or CD8+ T cells sorted from blood, obtained in a trial of the OX40 agonist ivuxolimab. Every receptor here comes from an adult with an advanced solid tumor such as melanoma, head and neck, liver or kidney cancer.

V usage is TRBV7-2 and J usage is TRBJ2-1; maybe TRBD2 (7 bases). The length of the CDR3 is 15 residues. V lost 3 bases and J lost 7, with 16 bases in between. Looked up from germline, CDR1 is SGHTA and CDR2 is FQGNSA. CDR3 in DNA: TGTGCCAGCAGCTTTCGAGGGGGGGCTGGTAATGAGCAGTTCTTC. Encoded protein: CASSFRGGAGNEQFF.

The chain recombines TRBV6-1 with TRBJ2-7; either TRBD1 or TRBD2 may fit D (5 bases each). Germline CDR1 is MNHNS and CDR2 is SASEGT. The CDR3 is 13 residues long. Trimming took 3 bases from V and 1 from J, leaving 7 bases between them. Here the CDR3 reads CASSDWGSYEQYF. The CDR3 DNA is TGTGCCAGCAGTGATTGGGGGTCCTACGAGCAGTACTTC.

This rearrangement joins TRBV18 to TRBJ1-2, with no clear D. The CDR3 runs to 15 residues. CDR1 KGHSH and CDR2 LQKENI come from the germline V gene. V lost 3 bases and J 2 bases, leaving 13 bases between the germline ends. CDR3 DNA sequence: TGTGCCAGCTCACCGTCGCTGACAACAAACTATGGCTACACCTTC. Translated: CASSPSLTTNYGYTF. Based on the CDR3 plus reference TRBV18 and TRBJ1-2, the full variable domain is NAGVMQNPRHLVRRRGQEARLRCSPMKGHSHVYWYRQLPEEGLKFMVYLQKENIIDESGMPKERFSAEFPKEGPSILRIQQVVRGDSAAYFCASSPSLTTNYGYTFGSGTRLTVV.

V usage is TRBV21-1 and J usage is TRBJ2-1; the DNA was not compared with TRBD2, the D call given in the table. TRBV21-1 is a pseudogene. The CDR3 is 19 residues long. DNA for the CDR3: TGTGCCAGCAGCAAAGAACGTCCTAGACTAGCGGGGGTTTACAATGAGCAGTTCTTC. Its protein is CASSKERPRLAGVYNEQFF.

The CDR3 is CASSVTSGEGFF. The DNA of the CDR3 is TGTGCCAGCAGCGTAACTAGCGGGGAGGGGTTCTTC. This chain joins TRBV28 and TRBJ2-1, with 10 bases identical to TRBD2. The CDR3 consists of 12 residues. CDR1 is MDHEN, CDR2 SYDVKM, per germline. V was pared by 6 bases and J by 15 bases, with 8 bases of the junction left unmatched.

This clone has a handful of counts. This chain joins TRBV4-1 and TRBJ1-1, with D hard to call. This CDR3 is 14 amino acids long. Germline loops: CDR1 MGHRA, CDR2 YSYEKL. The V and J ends lost 0 bases and 10 bases respectively, with 15 bases between them. CDR3 bases: TGCGCCAGCAGCCAAGATCTGGCCAGACGGGGAGCTTTCTTT. This sequence encodes CASSQDLARRGAFF.

The chain recombines TRBV10-3 with TRBJ1-2; D may be TRBD1 (5 bases). Trimming took off 3 bases at V and 5 bases at J, with 16 bases between the two ends. Germline CDR1 ENHRY, CDR2 SYGVKD. The CDR3 spans 15 residues. The CDR3 here is CAISDIRDRRYGYTF. CDR3 sequence (DNA): TGTGCCATCAGTGACATCCGTGACAGACGTTATGGCTACACCTTC.

The chain is built from TRBV4-3 and TRBJ2-7, with a tentative D call TRBD1 (6 bases). This CDR3 has 13 residues. V was pared by 5 bases and J by 3 bases, with 11 bases between. The germline V gene encodes CDR1 LGHNA and CDR2 YSLEER. CDR3 residues: CASSFSQGYEQYF. In nucleotides, the CDR3 is TGCGCCAGCAGCTTTTCACAGGGCTACGAGCAGTACTTC.

This clone appeared once. V is TRBV25-1 and J is TRBJ2-3, with 8 positions matching TRBD2. The CDR3 has 15 amino acids. From germline, CDR1 is MGHDK and CDR2 SYGVNS. Germline trimming cut 3 bases from V and 2 bases from J; bases unmatched to any gene: 4. CDR3: CASSDLAGLTDTQYF. The CDR3 nucleotides are TGTGCCAGCAGTGATCTAGCGGGCCTCACAGATACGCAGTATTTT.

The rearrangement joins TRBV10-3 to TRBJ1-2, with 9 bases fitting TRBD1. The CDR3 length is 14 residues. The J segment lost 5 bases and the V segment lost 8 bases, leaving 9 bases of the junction unmatched. Germline V gene data show CDR1 as ENHRY and CDR2 as SYGVKD. CDR3: CAIQDLTGGYGYTF. The CDR3 bases are TGTGCCATCCAGGATTTGACAGGGGGATATGGCTACACCTTC.

This clone has just one count. The gene calls are TRBV6-5 and TRBJ1-1, with 10 bases lining up with TRBD1. J lost 1 base, V lost 5 bases, and 1 base had no gene match. There are 14 residues in the CDR3. Germline assignment: CDR1 MNHEY and CDR2 SVGAGI. CDR3 bases: TGTGCCAGCAGTCGGGACAGGGGGAACACTGAAGCTTTCTTT. Translating it yields CASSRDRGNTEAFF.

The rearrangement links TRBV9 to TRBJ1-6; D call uncertain. From germline, CDR1 is SGDLS and CDR2 YYNGEE. Trimming pared 0 bases from V and 7 bases from J, leaving 11 bases between. This CDR3 is 15 amino acids long. For the CDR3, the DNA is TGTGCCAGCAGCGTAGAGGGCTCTGGGAATTCACCCCTCCACTTT. Translating it yields CASSVEGSGNSPLHF.

The chain combines TRBV28 with TRBJ2-3; D may match TRBD1 or TRBD2 (5 bases each). The CDR3 runs to 13 residues. CDR1 is MDHEN, CDR2 SYDVKM, per germline. DNA of the CDR3: TGTGCACATCAATCGGGGCAGACAGATACGCAGTATTTT. This encodes CAHQSGQTDTQYF.

V is TRBV11-2 and J is TRBJ2-3; 7 positions agree with TRBD1. Germline trimming cut 5 bases from V and 0 bases from J; bases unmatched to any gene: 5. Looked up from germline, CDR1 is SGHAT and CDR2 is FQNNGV. CDR3 size: 15 residues. DNA for the CDR3: TGTGCCAGCAGCCTGAGGGGGCTAAGCACAGATACGCAGTATTTT. It codes for CASSLRGLSTDTQYF.

This chain connects TRBV19 to TRBJ2-5; TRBD1 matches 8 bases. The germline CDR1 and CDR2 sequences are LNHDA and SQIVND (reference sequence). The CDR3 totals 14 residues. Trimming removed 8 bases from V and 2 bases from J; junction bases left unmatched: 7. CDR3: CASGKGQAQETQYF. DNA of the CDR3: TGTGCCAGTGGAAAGGGACAGGCGCAAGAGACCCAGTACTTC. The full variable domain, completed using reference TRBV19 and TRBJ2-5, is DGGITQSPKYLFRKEGQNVTLSCEQNLNHDAMYWYRQDPGQGLRLIYYSQIVNDFQKGDIAEGYSVSREKKESFPLTVTSAQKNPTAFYLCASGKGQAQETQYFGPGTRLLVL.

J is TRBJ2-3 and V is TRBV4-3, with TRBD2 identical over 7 bases. Germline CDR1 LGHNA, CDR2 YSLEER. V lost 1 base to trimming and J lost 1 base; unmatched junction nucleotides: 2. This CDR3 region has 15 residues. For the CDR3, the DNA is TGCGCCAGCAGCCAAGGGGAGGGTGGCACAGATACGCAGTATTTT. Its protein is CASSQGEGGTDTQYF.

The chain employs TRBV10-2 and TRBJ2-5; maybe TRBD1 (6 bases). The germline V gene encodes CDR1 WSHSY and CDR2 SAAADI. CDR3 length equals 12 residues. Between the trimmed V and J ends, which lost 5 bases and 3 bases, there was a span of 7 bases. The CDR3 bases are TGCGCCAGCAGTCACAGGGAAGAGACCCAGTACTTC. Amino acids: CASSHREETQYF.

This chain joins TRBV27 and TRBJ1-2, with a weak D call TRBD1 (5 bases). The V end was cut by 4 bases, the J end by 2 bases, with 14 bases between. The germline CDR1 and CDR2 sequences are MNHEY and SMNVEV (reference sequence). This CDR3 has 15 amino acids. The CDR3 sequence is CASSSGDAHNYGYTF. The CDR3 region has the DNA TGTGCCAGCAGTTCCGGGGACGCCCACAACTATGGCTACACCTTC.

This chain links TRBV6-5 with TRBJ1-2; TRBD1 might be the D (6 bases). The germline V gene has CDR1 MNHEY and CDR2 SVGAGI. The CDR3 has 15 amino acids. The V end was cut by 4 bases, the J end by 4 bases, with 16 bases between. As DNA, the CDR3 is TGTGCCAGCAGTTCCACAGGGATACGACCCTATGGCTACACCTTC. Amino acid sequence: CASSSTGIRPYGYTF.

This clone has a handful of counts. The V gene is TRBV4-2, the J gene TRBJ2-7, with D unresolved. Germline values: CDR1 LGHNA, CDR2 YNFKEQ. V lost 1 base to trimming and J lost 1 base, with 11 bases between them. The CDR3 has 15 amino acids. The CDR3 spells CASSQGQSSSYEQYF. CDR3 DNA sequence: TGTGCCAGCAGCCAAGGGCAGTCATCTTCCTACGAGCAGTACTTC.